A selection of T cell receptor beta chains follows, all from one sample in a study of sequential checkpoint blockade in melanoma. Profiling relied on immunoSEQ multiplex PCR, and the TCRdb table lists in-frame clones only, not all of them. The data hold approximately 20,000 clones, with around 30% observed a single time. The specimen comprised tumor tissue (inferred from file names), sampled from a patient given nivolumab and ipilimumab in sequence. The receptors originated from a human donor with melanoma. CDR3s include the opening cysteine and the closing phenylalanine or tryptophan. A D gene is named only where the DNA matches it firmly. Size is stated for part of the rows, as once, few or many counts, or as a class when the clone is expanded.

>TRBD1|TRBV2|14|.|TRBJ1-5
TGTGCCAGCAGTGATTCAGGGGGCGCGCAGCCCCAGCATTTT
CASSDSGGAQPQHF
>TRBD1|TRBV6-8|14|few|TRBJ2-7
TGTGCCAGCAGTCCCGGGACAGAGGCCTACGAGCAGTACTTC
CASSPGTEAYEQYF
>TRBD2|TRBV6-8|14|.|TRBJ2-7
TGTGCCAGCAGCCCTTTTGGGGGGGTCCACGAGCAGTACTTC
CASSPFGGVHEQYF
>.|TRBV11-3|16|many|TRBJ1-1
TGTGCCAGCAGCTTAGAACTGCGGGGAGTGAACACTGAAGCTTTCTTT
CASSLELRGVNTEAFF
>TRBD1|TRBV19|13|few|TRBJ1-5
TGTGCCAGTAGCCGGGACAGAAATCAGCCCCAGCATTTT
CASSRDRNQPQHF
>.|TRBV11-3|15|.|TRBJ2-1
TGTGCCAGCAGCTTAAAGCGGGCGACCTACAATGAGCAGTTCTTC
CASSLKRATYNEQFF
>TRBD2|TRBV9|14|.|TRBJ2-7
TGTGCCAGCAGCGTGGACGGGACTAGTGGGGAGCAGTACTTC
CASSVDGTSGEQYF
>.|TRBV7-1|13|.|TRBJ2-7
TGTGCCAGCAGCCAACTCCCCGGGACACCGGAGTACTTC
CASSQLPGTPEYF
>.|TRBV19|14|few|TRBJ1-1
TGTGCCAGTAGTAACGGGGGGTGGAACACTGAAGCTTTCTTT
CASSNGGWNTEAFF
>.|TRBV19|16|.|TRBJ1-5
TGTGCCAGTAGTAGCCTTAAGGACAGAGGGAATCAGCCCCAGCATTTT
CASSSLKDRGNQPQHF
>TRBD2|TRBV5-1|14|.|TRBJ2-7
TGCGCCAGCAGCTGGAGCGGGAGGAGCGATGAGCAGTACTTC
CASSWSGRSDEQYF
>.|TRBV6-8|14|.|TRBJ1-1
TGTGCCAGCAGTTTGGCAGGGCTGAGAACTGAAGCTTTCTTT
CASSLAGLRTEAFF
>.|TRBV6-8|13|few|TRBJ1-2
TGTGCCAGCAGTTTGTCGGGGGGCTATGGCTACACCTTC
CASSLSGGYGYTF
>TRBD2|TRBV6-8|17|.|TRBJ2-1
TGTGCCAGCAGTTCCCTCCTTGAGGAGCGGGAGATGGGTGAGCAGTTCTTC
CASSSLLEEREMGEQFF
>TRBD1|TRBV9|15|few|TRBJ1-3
TGTGCCAGCAGCGTCAACAGGGGACCAGGAAACACCATATATTTT
CASSVNRGPGNTIYF
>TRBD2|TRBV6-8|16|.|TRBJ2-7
TGTGCCAGCAGTTACTCGAGTCTAGCGGGGGGCTACGAGCAGTACTTC
CASSYSSLAGGYEQYF
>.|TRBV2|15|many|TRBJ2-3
TGTGCCAGCAGTGAGAGAAATAGGGTGGCAGATACGCAGTATTTT
CASSERNRVADTQYF
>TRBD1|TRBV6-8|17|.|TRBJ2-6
TGTGCCAGCAGTTCTTTGACAGGGATGTCTGGGGCCAACGTCCTGACTTTC
CASSSLTGMSGANVLTF
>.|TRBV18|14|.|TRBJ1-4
TGTGCCAGCCAACAGGGAGCTACTAATGAAAAACTGTTTTTT
CASQQGATNEKLFF
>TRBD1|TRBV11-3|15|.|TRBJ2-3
TGTGCCAGCAGCTCGGGACAGGAATACACAGATACGCAGTATTTT
CASSSGQEYTDTQYF
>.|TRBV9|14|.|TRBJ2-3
TGTGCCAGCAGCGTAGAAGGTCTCACAGATACGCAGTATTTT
CASSVEGLTDTQYF
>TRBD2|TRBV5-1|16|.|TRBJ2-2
TGCGCCAGCAGCCGGACTAGCGGGAGTAGCACCGGGGAGCTGTTTTTT
CASSRTSGSSTGELFF
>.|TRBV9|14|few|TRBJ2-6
TGTGCCAGCAGCGGACTCTCTGGGGCCAACGTCCTGACTTTC
CASSGLSGANVLTF
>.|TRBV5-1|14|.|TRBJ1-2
TGCGCCAGCAGCCCCGAAGGACAAGGGTCTGGCTACACCTTC
CASSPEGQGSGYTF
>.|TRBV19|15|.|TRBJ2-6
TGTGCCAGTAAATCCGACCCCTCTGGGGCCAACGTCCTGACTTTC
CASKSDPSGANVLTF
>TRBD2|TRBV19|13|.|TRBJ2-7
TGTGCCAGTAGTACCGGGACTAACTACGAGCAGTACTTC
CASSTGTNYEQYF
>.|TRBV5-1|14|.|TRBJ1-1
TGCGCCAGCAGCATGATACAGGGGAACACTGAAGCTTTCTTT
CASSMIQGNTEAFF
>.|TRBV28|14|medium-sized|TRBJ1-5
TGTGCCAGCAGTCCACCAGGGTTAGGTCAGCCCCAGCATTTT
CASSPPGLGQPQHF
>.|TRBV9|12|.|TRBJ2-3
TGTGCCAGCAGCGTCCCCGAGGATACGCAGTATTTT
CASSVPEDTQYF
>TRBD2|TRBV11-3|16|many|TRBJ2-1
TGTGCCAGCAGCCTCCGGACTAGCGGGAGTGTCGATGAGCAGTTCTTC
CASSLRTSGSVDEQFF
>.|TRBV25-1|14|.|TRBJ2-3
TGTGCCAGCAGTGAGGGGCACAGCACAGATACGCAGTATTTT
CASSEGHSTDTQYF
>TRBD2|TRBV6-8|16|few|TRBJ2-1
TGTGCCAGCAGTTACCCTAGCGGGAATCCATACAATGAGCAGTTCTTC
CASSYPSGNPYNEQFF
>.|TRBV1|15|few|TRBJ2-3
TGCGCCAGCAGCCAAGTTGACAGGGGTTCAGATACGCAGTATTTT
CASSQVDRGSDTQYF
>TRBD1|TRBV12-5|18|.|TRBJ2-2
TGTGCTAGTGGTTTGGTAAGAGATACAGGGGTGGAGGCCGGGGAGCTGTTTTTT
CASGLVRDTGVEAGELFF
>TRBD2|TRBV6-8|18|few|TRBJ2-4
TGTGCCAGCAGTAAAGAAGCGGGGGGGTTCCGAGCCAAAAACATTCAGTACTTC
CASSKEAGGFRAKNIQYF
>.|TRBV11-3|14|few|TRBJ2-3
TGTGCCAGCAGCTTAAAGGACTTCACAGATACGCAGTATTTT
CASSLKDFTDTQYF
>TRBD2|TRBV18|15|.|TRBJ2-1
TGTGCCAGCTCACCAGGGCTAGCGGGAGTCAATGAGCAGTTCTTC
CASSPGLAGVNEQFF
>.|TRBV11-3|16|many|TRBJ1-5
TGTGCCAGCAGCTTAGGGGGGACCGATAGCAATCAGCCCCAGCATTTT
CASSLGGTDSNQPQHF
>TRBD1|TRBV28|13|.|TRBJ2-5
TGTGCCAGCAGTTTCCTAGGGGGCGAGACCCAGTACTTC
CASSFLGGETQYF
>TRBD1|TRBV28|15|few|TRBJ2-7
TGTGCCAGCAGCTCCGGGACAGGGGGCACCTACGAGCAGTACTTC
CASSSGTGGTYEQYF
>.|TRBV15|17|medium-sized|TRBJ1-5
TGTGCCACCAGCAGAAAACTTCAGGGTTGGAGCAATCAGCCCCAGCATTTT
CATSRKLQGWSNQPQHF
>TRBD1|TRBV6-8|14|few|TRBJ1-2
TGTGCCAGCAGTTCCAGGGGGGCGGGCTATGGCTACACCTTC
CASSSRGAGYGYTF
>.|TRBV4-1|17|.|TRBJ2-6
TGCGCCAGCAGCCAAGCTTTAGGGATCTCTGGGGCCAACGTCCTGACTTTC
CASSQALGISGANVLTF
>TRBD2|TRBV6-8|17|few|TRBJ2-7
TGTGCCATCAGTCCGGGACTAGCGAAGGCAAGCTCCTACGAGCAGTACTTC
CAISPGLAKASSYEQYF
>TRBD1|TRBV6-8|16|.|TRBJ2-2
TGTGCCATCAGTCCCGGGGACAGGGGGAACACCGGGGAGCTGTTTTTT
CAISPGDRGNTGELFF
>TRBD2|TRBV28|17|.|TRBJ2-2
TGTGCCAGCACGGCTAGCGGGAGGGCCGGTAACACCGGGGAGCTGTTTTTT
CASTASGRAGNTGELFF